These 29 T cell receptor beta chains share one sample of origin, sequenced in a study of shared clonotypes between healthy human individuals. Clones were read by immunoSEQ multiplex PCR, and TCRdb kept only the in-frame ones, dropping some. This table has hundreds of thousands of clones, about 96% appearing once. Naivety among CD8 cells was defined by CD45RO negativity and positive CCR7 selection, thereby excluding terminally differentiated effector memory CD45RA+ cells. Sequenced material: naive CD8+ T cells sorted from blood. The receptors originated from a woman aged 30 to 39 in good health.

This chain uses TRBV5-6 with TRBJ2-2; D is uncertain. The CDR3 consists of 17 residues. V shed 2 bases and J shed 0 bases, with 14 bases lying between them. Looked up from germline, CDR1 is SGHDT and CDR2 is YYEEEE. The CDR3 DNA reads as TGTGCCAGCAGCTTCGCCAGGAAAATAACGAACACCGGGGAGCTGTTTTTT. It yields the protein CASSFARKITNTGELFF.

This clone was seen once. This chain connects TRBV5-4 to TRBJ2-7; TRBD2 is a possible D gene (6 bases). CDR3 length equals 14 residues. Germline V gene data show CDR1 as SGHNT and CDR2 as YYREEE (reference sequence). Trimming removed 4 bases at V and 2 bases at J, with 13 bases between. DNA of the CDR3: TGTGCCAGCAGCGGGGGGACGGCTCCCTACGAGCAGTACTTC. Protein sequence: CASSGGTAPYEQYF.

The gene calls are TRBV6-5 and TRBJ2-2; either TRBD1 or TRBD2 may fit D (5 bases each). Between the trimmed V and J ends, which lost 0 bases and 4 bases, there was a span of 9 bases. The CDR3 has 15 residues. The germline gives CDR1 MNHEY, CDR2 SVGAGI. The CDR3 DNA sequence: TGTGCCAGCAGTTACTCGGGGACGGGCACCGGGGAGCTGTTTTTT. It codes for CASSYSGTGTGELFF.

This clone was counted a single time. V and J are TRBV6-1 and TRBJ2-1, with 7 bases fitting TRBD1. The CDR3 loop spans 15 amino acids. Germline lookup yields CDR1 MNHNS and CDR2 SASEGT. The V gene end was trimmed by 7 bases and the J gene end by 8 bases; junction bases not matched to a gene: 14. This chain's CDR3 is CASNPWDSFLDEQFF. For the CDR3, the DNA is TGTGCCAGCAACCCCTGGGACAGTTTTTTGGATGAGCAGTTCTTC.

This clone was counted a single time. The chain is built from TRBV6-5 and TRBJ2-7; 7 bases map to TRBD2. This CDR3 region has 12 residues. J was trimmed by 6 bases and V by 5 bases; bases with no gene match: 4. Per the germline V gene, CDR1 is MNHEY and CDR2 is SVGAGI. In DNA form, the CDR3 reads TGTGCCAGCAGTCCCTGGGGGGGCGAGCAGTACTTC. Translated, it gives CASSPWGGEQYF.

The rearrangement links TRBV5-4 to TRBJ2-2; 11 positions agree with TRBD2. J was trimmed by 6 bases and V by 4 bases; bases with no gene match: 8. The germline V gene has CDR1 SGHNT and CDR2 YYREEE (reference sequence). CDR3 length: 16 residues. CDR3 DNA: TGTGCCAGCAGCCTGTTTGTAGCGGGAGGGCCCGGGGAGCTGTTTTTT. Translation gives CASSLFVAGGPGELFF.

The chain carries TRBV5-5 and TRBJ2-7; no definite D call. The CDR3 length is 13 residues. Germline lookup yields CDR1 SGHKS and CDR2 YYEKEE (reference sequence). Trimming pared 0 bases from V and 3 bases from J, leaving 7 bases between. The CDR3 here is CASSLGRNYEQYF. In DNA form, the CDR3 reads TGTGCCAGCAGCTTGGGCAGAAACTACGAGCAGTACTTC.

The chain couples TRBV4-1 to TRBJ1-1, with D uncertain. Deletions cut 0 bases from V and 2 bases from J, with 7 bases between. The CDR3 is 14 residues long. Germline loops: CDR1 MGHRA, CDR2 YSYEKL. The CDR3 here is CASSQEVANTEAFF. In DNA form, the CDR3 reads TGCGCCAGCAGCCAAGAGGTTGCTAACACTGAAGCTTTCTTT.

This clone showed up just once. The V call is TRBV19, the J call TRBJ1-5; 8 nucleotides agree with TRBD1. CDR3 length: 14 amino acids. The V segment lost 10 bases and the J segment 0 bases; nucleotides outside the gene matches: 5. Germline V gene data show CDR1 as LNHDA and CDR2 as SQIVND (reference sequence). The CDR3 protein is CATLGQGSNQPQHF. CDR3 sequence (DNA): TGTGCCACCCTAGGACAGGGTAGCAATCAGCCCCAGCATTTT. The variable domain in full, completed from reference TRBV19 and TRBJ1-5, reads DGGITQSPKYLFRKEGQNVTLSCEQNLNHDAMYWYRQDPGQGLRLIYYSQIVNDFQKGDIAEGYSVSREKKESFPLTVTSAQKNPTAFYLCATLGQGSNQPQHFGDGTRLSIL.

The chain is built from TRBV28 and TRBJ2-7, with D perhaps TRBD2 (5 bases). Germline loops: CDR1 MDHEN, CDR2 SYDVKM. Trimming cost V 5 bases and J 4 bases, with 21 bases left between them. CDR3 length equals 16 residues. Here the CDR3 DNA reads TGTGCCAGCAGTGACCCGATGAGCGGAATTGGGTACGAGCAGTACTTC. Translation gives CASSDPMSGIGYEQYF.

This clone appeared once. The gene calls are TRBV27 and TRBJ1-1; D might be TRBD1 (6 bases). Germline V gene sequence: CDR1 MNHEY, CDR2 SMNVEV (reference sequence). Deletions cut 8 bases from V and 4 bases from J, with 29 bases between. This CDR3 is built from 18 residues. This CDR3 reads CASWAPTRQGPTITEAFF. As DNA, the CDR3 is TGTGCCAGCTGGGCCCCCACCCGTCAGGGGCCCACGATCACTGAAGCTTTCTTT.

The chain couples TRBV6-5 to TRBJ2-3; 7 bases are shared with TRBD2. CDR3 size: 14 residues. Trimming took 3 bases from V and 5 from J; bases not matched to a gene: 5. Germline CDR1 reads MNHEY; CDR2 reads SVGAGI. The CDR3 loop is CASSYAGAVDTQYF. Written as DNA, the CDR3 is TGTGCCAGCAGTTATGCGGGAGCGGTAGATACGCAGTATTTT.

V and J are TRBV27 and TRBJ2-3; D not certain. The V end was cut by 5 bases, the J end by 0 bases, with 12 bases between. This CDR3 is 15 amino acids long. The germline V gene encodes CDR1 MNHEY and CDR2 SMNVEV (reference sequence). CDR3 amino acids: CASSNRHSSTDTQYF. The DNA of the CDR3 is TGTGCCAGCAGTAACCGACACTCTAGCACAGATACGCAGTATTTT.

The CDR3 DNA reads as TGTGCCAGCGGTGGGAGTGGTACGGACGAGCAGTACTTC. Its protein product is CASGGSGTDEQYF. The rearrangement links TRBV28 to TRBJ2-7, with a weak D call TRBD2 (5 bases). CDR1 is MDHEN, CDR2 SYDVKM, per germline. V lost 8 bases and J lost 5, with 16 bases in between. The CDR3 loop spans 13 amino acids.

This chain joins TRBV28 and TRBJ2-5; 9 bases are a match to TRBD2. Germline CDR1 is MDHEN and CDR2 is SYDVKM. Germline trimming cut 2 bases from V and 5 bases from J; bases unmatched to any gene: 12. CDR3 length: 17 amino acids. The CDR3 is CASSLGLAGTIPETQYF. The CDR3 bases are TGTGCCAGCAGTTTAGGGCTAGCGGGAACCATACCGGAGACCCAGTACTTC. Based on the CDR3 plus reference TRBV28 and TRBJ2-5, the full variable domain is DVKVTQSSRYLVKRTGEKVFLECVQDMDHENMFWYRQDPGLGLRLIYFSYDVKMKEKGDIPEGYSVSREKKERFSLILESASTNQTSMYLCASSLGLAGTIPETQYFGPGTRLLVL.

This clone was observed a single time. The chain couples TRBV5-4 to TRBJ2-3; D not certain. The CDR3 covers 11 residues. The germline V gene encodes CDR1 SGHNT and CDR2 YYREEE (reference sequence). V lost 10 bases, J lost 2 bases, and 8 bases lay in between. The DNA of the CDR3 is TGTGCCGCCAGGACCACAGATACGCAGTATTTT. It translates to CAARTTDTQYF.

The chain employs TRBV2 and TRBJ2-7, with D tentatively TRBD2 (6 bases). Trimming took 6 bases from V and 6 from J, leaving 21 bases between them. This CDR3 is built from 15 residues. Germline V lookup: CDR1 SNHLY, CDR2 FYNNEI. CDR3 in amino acids: CASSHPGLITPEQYF. CDR3 bases: TGTGCCAGCAGCCACCCGGGACTTATTACACCCGAGCAGTACTTC.

The genes are TRBV15 and TRBJ2-5; a possible D gene is TRBD2 (6 bases). Trimming removed 3 bases from V and 1 base from J, with 12 bases in between. Germline assignment: CDR1 LNHNV and CDR2 YYDKDF (reference sequence). This CDR3 contains 15 residues. CDR3 coding DNA: TGTGCCACCAGCAGTCCCCGGGACTCCCAAGAGACCCAGTACTTC. Protein: CATSSPRDSQETQYF.

The chain is built from TRBV4-1 and TRBJ2-1; the match to TRBD1 covers 11 bases. The CDR3 is 16 amino acids. The V and J ends lost 3 bases and 5 bases, in that order; junction bases with no gene match: 6. CDR1 and CDR2 from the germline V gene are MGHRA and YSYEKL. This CDR3 is CASSQGQGEANNEQFF. The DNA of the CDR3 is TGCGCCAGCAGCCAGGGACAGGGGGAGGCTAACAATGAGCAGTTCTTC.

This sequence joins TRBV7-2 and TRBJ2-3; unclear D gene. From germline, CDR1 is SGHTA and CDR2 FQGNSA. The CDR3 has 15 residues. Trimming stripped 5 bases from V and 5 bases from J, with 17 bases between. For the CDR3, the DNA is TGTGCCAGCAGCCAAAGGGCAGGCCGTTTAGATACGCAGTATTTT. Its translation: CASSQRAGRLDTQYF.

This chain uses TRBV5-6 with TRBJ2-1; 10 nucleotides align to TRBD2. Germline assignment: CDR1 SGHDT and CDR2 YYEEEE. With 6 bases clipped from V and 10 bases from J, the junction kept 7 bases outside the gene matches. The CDR3 is 13 residues long. The CDR3 spells CASIFKTSGEQFF. For the CDR3, the DNA is TGTGCCAGCATTTTTAAGACTAGCGGGGAGCAGTTCTTC.

This chain joins TRBV19 and TRBJ1-1; no firm D call. Germline CDR1 reads LNHDA; CDR2 reads SQIVND (reference sequence). Trimming took off 7 bases at V and 4 bases at J, with 22 bases between the two ends. The CDR3 sequence is 16 residues long. The CDR3 bases are TGTGCCAGTACGGGCATCGGCGATCGTTGGAGCACTGAAGCTTTCTTT. Translating gives CASTGIGDRWSTEAFF.

This clone was detected only a few times. The CDR3 DNA is TGTGCCAGCAGGTTGGGTCCCGCTATTCAGCCCCAGCATTTT. Residues: CASRLGPAIQPQHF. The rearrangement links TRBV2 to TRBJ1-5; no reliable D call. V dropped 6 bases and J dropped 6 bases, with 15 bases sitting between them. CDR1 SNHLY and CDR2 FYNNEI come from the germline V gene. The CDR3 runs to 14 residues.

This chain joins TRBV7-9 and TRBJ1-1, with 7 nucleotides matching TRBD1. This CDR3 comprises 16 residues. Trimming cost V 5 bases and J 0 bases; bases outside gene matches: 9. CDR1 is SEHNR, CDR2 FQNEAQ, per germline (reference sequence). The CDR3 DNA follows: TGTGCCAGCAGCCCAGACCCGGGACAGTTGAACACTGAAGCTTTCTTT. Protein sequence: CASSPDPGQLNTEAFF.

The chain recombines TRBV9 with TRBJ1-4; D remains unclear. V was clipped by 0 bases and J by 3 bases, with 15 bases between them. CDR3 size: 17 residues. Germline V gene data show CDR1 as SGDLS and CDR2 as YYNGEE. The CDR3 nucleotides read TGTGCCAGCAGCGTAGAGGATTTGGCATTCCCTAATGAAAAACTGTTTTTT. Translating it yields CASSVEDLAFPNEKLFF.

The CDR3 sequence is CASRVRVSNEKLFF. CDR3 DNA: TGTGCCAGCAGAGTAAGGGTCTCTAATGAAAAACTGTTTTTT. V gene TRBV6-1 combines with J gene TRBJ1-4, with D hard to call. Germline loops: CDR1 MNHNS, CDR2 SASEGT. This CDR3 contains 14 residues. Deletions cut 6 bases from V and 3 bases from J, with 11 bases between.

The V gene is TRBV11-2, the J gene TRBJ2-1; D is perhaps TRBD2 (6 bases). V lost 2 bases and J 8 bases, leaving 10 bases between the germline ends. CDR3 length: 13 amino acids. The germline V gene has CDR1 SGHAT and CDR2 FQNNGV. CDR3 sequence reads: CASSLPIADEQFF. The CDR3 bases are TGTGCCAGCAGCTTACCCATAGCGGATGAGCAGTTCTTC.

The chain recombines TRBV29-1 with TRBJ2-7, with D perhaps TRBD1 (6 bases). V dropped 5 bases and J dropped 3 bases, with 14 bases sitting between them. The length of the CDR3 is 13 residues. Germline V CDR1 and CDR2: SQVTM, ANQGSEA. The CDR3 loop reads CSVRIRGFYEQYF. The CDR3 DNA is TGCAGCGTTCGGATCAGGGGATTCTACGAGCAGTACTTC.

This chain connects TRBV2 to TRBJ2-2; no clear D. Per the germline V gene, CDR1 is SNHLY and CDR2 is FYNNEI. Deletions cut 3 bases from V and 0 bases from J, with 5 bases between. CDR3 length: 14 residues. This CDR3 is CASSDLTNTGELFF. The CDR3 bases are TGTGCCAGCAGTGACTTGACGAACACCGGGGAGCTGTTTTTT.